The clone carrying this TCR beta chain was found many times. Its antigen is not known. The sample comes from a study of T cells after posttransplantation cyclophosphamide. Cyclophosphamide on days +3 and +4 followed busulfan-fludarabine conditioning and a marrow graft. Sequenced by immunoSEQ multiplex PCR; TCRdb stores in-frame clones only, minus some. The sample counts roughly 2,600 clones, none seen once; the ten largest own about a sixth. Germline V gene sequence: CDR1 MNHNY, CDR2 SVGAGI (reference sequence). Trimming pared 4 bases from V and 6 bases from J, leaving 6 bases between. The CDR3 is 11 residues long. Study conclusions and caveats: Donor CD8+ memory clones often dominated recipient blood repertoires at later times. Tissue-infiltrating T cells from skin or gut overlapped little with blood T cells. After PTCy, TRB diversity resembled that of CNI/methotrexate controls.

The TCR was taken from an older female patient who received an allogeneic stem cell transplant from an unrelated donor, was CMV-positive, and had acute GVHD only. Part of the T cell pool may stem from the graft donor. Sample: PBMCs, taken 30 days after allogeneic stem cell transplant with posttransplant cyclophosphamide. The chain joins TRBV6-6 to TRBJ1-1; D gene uncertain. The CDR3 region is CASSFPSEAFF. CDR3 sequence (DNA): TGTGCCAGCAGTTTCCCTTCTGAAGCTTTCTTT.